This passage covers 15 T cell receptor beta chains from one sample sequenced in a study of T cell therapy after organ transplantation. Their antigen targets remain unknown. Sequencing used immunoSEQ multiplex PCR; TCRdb keeps in-frame clones, though not all of them. The sample records some 1,500 clones, around two thirds being singletons. Time point denoted: 20-29 weeks after completion of therapy. The source material was CD8+ T cells from blood, sampled after autologous CMV-specific T cell therapy. These receptors originate from a human patient who had received a solid organ transplant and had CMV disease. A share of the T cells may be of graft donor origin.

This clone came up once. This chain joins TRBV27 and TRBJ2-7; 8 bases agree with TRBD1. This CDR3 is built from 15 residues. Looked up from germline, CDR1 is MNHEY and CDR2 is SMNVEV (reference sequence). V lost 0 bases and J lost 5; bases outside the gene matches: 6. The CDR3 DNA follows: TGTGCCAGCAGTTTATCTGACAGGGGTGTCGACGAGCAGTACTTC. Amino acid sequence: CASSLSDRGVDEQYF.

DNA for the CDR3: TGTGCCAGCAGCGTACAGCCGGGACTAGCGGGAGCTGATACGCAGTATTTT. This translates into CASSVQPGLAGADTQYF. This chain connects TRBV9 to TRBJ2-3; 14 positions agree with TRBD2. CDR3 length equals 17 residues. The V segment lost 1 base and the J segment 6 bases; nucleotides outside the gene matches: 7. Per germline, CDR1 SGDLS and CDR2 YYNGEE.

Judged by abundance, this clone is large (0.1 to 1%). J is TRBJ1-2 and V is TRBV15; D perhaps matches TRBD1 (6 bases). Germline assignment: CDR1 LNHNV and CDR2 YYDKDF (reference sequence). This CDR3 spans 16 amino acids. With 0 bases removed from V and 1 base from J, the gap between germline ends came to 12 bases. The CDR3 loop reads CATSRDHRDINYGYTF. DNA for the CDR3: TGTGCCACCAGCAGAGACCACCGGGACATTAACTATGGCTACACCTTC.

J is TRBJ2-7 and V is TRBV27; TRBD1 agrees at 9 bases. The germline CDR1 and CDR2 sequences are MNHEY and SMNVEV (reference sequence). The CDR3 consists of 13 residues. V lost 4 bases to trimming and J lost 6 bases; unmatched junction nucleotides: 4. In DNA, the CDR3 is TGTGCCAGCAGTTGGGACAGGGAAAGCGAGCAGTACTTC. This encodes CASSWDRESEQYF.

V usage is TRBV19 and J usage is TRBJ2-7, with D perhaps being TRBD1 or TRBD2 (5 bases each). The CDR3 runs to 15 residues. With 8 bases removed from V and 4 bases from J, the gap between germline ends came to 21 bases. The germline CDR1 and CDR2 sequences are LNHDA and SQIVND (reference sequence). CDR3 nucleotide sequence: TGTGCCAGTTCCCCGACTCTAGGGACGGCTTACGAGCAGTACTTC. Its protein product is CASSPTLGTAYEQYF. The complete variable domain, with remaining parts taken from reference TRBV19 and TRBJ2-7, reads DGGITQSPKYLFRKEGQNVTLSCEQNLNHDAMYWYRQDPGQGLRLIYYSQIVNDFQKGDIAEGYSVSREKKESFPLTVTSAQKNPTAFYLCASSPTLGTAYEQYFGPGTRLTVT.

The rearrangement uses TRBV11-2 and TRBJ1-1; the D is unclear. Trimming stripped 0 bases from V and 5 bases from J, with 13 bases between. The germline gives CDR1 SGHAT, CDR2 FQNNGV. CDR3 length: 15 residues. CDR3 sequence: CASSLDSPDETEAFF. CDR3 nucleotide sequence: TGTGCCAGCAGCTTAGATTCCCCGGATGAGACTGAAGCTTTCTTT. Filled out from reference TRBV11-2 and TRBJ1-1, the complete variable domain reads EAGVAQSPRYKIIEKRQSVAFWCNPISGHATLYWYQQILGQGPKLLIQFQNNGVVDDSQLPKDRFSAERLKGVDSTLKIQPAKLEDSAVYLCASSLDSPDETEAFFGQGTRLTVV.

J is TRBJ1-1 and V is TRBV7-9, with 9 nucleotides matching TRBD1. Losses at the gene ends were 1 base for V and 4 bases for J; bases not matched to a gene: 4. The CDR3 runs 15 residues. Per the germline V gene, CDR1 is SEHNR and CDR2 is FQNEAQ (reference sequence). The CDR3: CASSLGDRAGTEAFF. CDR3 nucleotide sequence: TGTGCCAGCAGCTTAGGGGACAGGGCAGGCACTGAAGCTTTCTTT.

The gene calls are TRBV19 and TRBJ1-1, with TRBD1 identical over 8 bases. The CDR3 spans 13 residues. V was pared by 7 bases and J by 7 bases, with 8 bases of the junction left unmatched. Germline-derived CDR1 and CDR2 are LNHDA and SQIVND (reference sequence). CDR3 protein: CASTVDRVDEAFF. For the CDR3, the DNA is TGTGCCAGTACCGTGGACAGGGTGGATGAAGCTTTCTTT.

The V gene is TRBV11-2, the J gene TRBJ1-6; D uncertain. Between the trimmed V and J ends, which lost 5 bases and 9 bases, there was a span of 14 bases. There are 14 residues in the CDR3. Germline CDR1 reads SGHAT; CDR2 reads FQNNGV. The DNA of the CDR3 is TGTGCCAGCAGCGATACGTATGTGATTTCACCCCTCCACTTT. It is translated as CASSDTYVISPLHF.

DNA for the CDR3: TGTGCCTGGGCCGGGACAGGGGCAGAGACCCAGTACTTC. The encoded protein is CAWAGTGAETQYF. The gene calls are TRBV30 and TRBJ2-5; 10 nucleotides agree with TRBD1. Germline CDR1 reads GTSNPN; CDR2 reads SVGIG (reference sequence). The CDR3 is 13 amino acids. V trimming: 5 bases; J trimming: 4 bases; junction bases outside the gene matches: 4.

The V call is TRBV7-9, the J call TRBJ2-1, with TRBD2 matching 8 bases. The length of the CDR3 is 16 residues. The V gene's germline CDR1 is SEHNR and CDR2 FQNEAQ (reference sequence). V was clipped by 4 bases and J by 8 bases; unmatched bases: 13. CDR3 sequence (DNA): TGTGCCAGCAGCTCACAACCGGGACTAGGGCTTGATGAGCAGTTCTTC. This translates into CASSSQPGLGLDEQFF. The entire variable domain, with the rest obtained from reference TRBV7-9 and TRBJ2-1, is as follows: DTGVSQNPRHKITKRGQNVTFRCDPISEHNRLYWYRQTLGQGPEFLTYFQNEAQLEKSRLLSDRFSAERPKGSFSTLEIQRTEQGDSAMYLCASSSQPGLGLDEQFFGPGTRLTVL.

The rearrangement joins TRBV29-1 to TRBJ2-2; 8 nucleotides line up with TRBD2. V gave up 3 bases and J gave up 0 bases; unmatched junction bases: 3. Germline CDR1 is SQVTM and CDR2 is ANQGSEA. The CDR3 extends over 15 amino acids. The CDR3 DNA sequence: TGCAGCGTTGATTTTAGCGGGACGAACACCGGGGAGCTGTTTTTT. This translates into CSVDFSGTNTGELFF.

This clone was recorded a few times. The chain recombines TRBV19 with TRBJ2-1; 9 positions match TRBD2. V shed 3 bases, J shed 2 bases, and the junction held 2 bases outside the gene matches. Germline CDR1 reads LNHDA; CDR2 reads SQIVND (reference sequence). CDR3 size: 15 residues. CDR3 amino acids: CASSMTSGPYNEQFF. In nucleotides, the CDR3 is TGTGCCAGTAGTATGACTAGCGGCCCCTACAATGAGCAGTTCTTC.

This chain links TRBV11-2 with TRBJ2-5, with 12 bases aligning to TRBD2. Germline V gene data show CDR1 as SGHAT and CDR2 as FQNNGV. With 5 bases clipped from V and 2 bases from J, the junction kept 3 bases outside the gene matches. CDR3 length: 15 residues. The DNA of the CDR3 is TGTGCCAGCAGCCCAACTAGCGGGGGGCAAGAGACCCAGTACTTC. It specifies CASSPTSGGQETQYF.

The rearrangement joins TRBV5-6 to TRBJ2-7; D gene ambiguous. This CDR3 has 14 residues. V shed 5 bases and J shed 2 bases, with 14 bases lying between them. The germline gives CDR1 SGHDT, CDR2 YYEEEE. CDR3: CASSYDGYTYEQYF. DNA for the CDR3: TGTGCCAGCAGTTACGACGGTTATACCTACGAGCAGTACTTC.